The rows below give T cell receptor beta chains drawn from one sample of a study of cytomegalovirus exposure and HLA in healthy donors. The data were produced by immunoSEQ multiplex PCR, yet TCRdb's version contains in-frame clones alone and is incomplete. The sample consists of 140,000 to 150,000 clones, over 60% of them appearing once. The sample comprised PBMCs. Receptors originate from a man between 40 and 49 years old in good health and CMV-seropositive. The CDR3 runs from the conserved cysteine through the conserved F or W. The order of the fields is V gene, D gene, clone size, J gene, CDR3 DNA, CDR3 protein. D genes are given only for firm matches. Clone size appears in some rows only: once, few, many, or a class for an expanded clone.

TRBV4-1	NA	few	TRBJ2-1	TGCGCCAGCAGCCAAGATCAGGTAAATGAGCAGTTCTTC	CASSQDQVNEQFF
TRBV7-9	TRBD1	once	TRBJ2-7	TGTTCCAGCAGCTTATCGTGGGACAGCTACGAGCAGTACTTC	CSSSLSWDSYEQYF
TRBV28	NA	NA	TRBJ2-6	TGTGCCAGCAGTCCACAGGGATCCGGGGCCAACGTCCTGACTTTC	CASSPQGSGANVLTF
TRBV5-1	TRBD2	NA	TRBJ2-1	TGCGCCAGCAGCACCGGGACTAGCGGGAGGGCCGAGCAGTTCTTC	CASSTGTSGRAEQFF
TRBV7-9	TRBD1	NA	TRBJ2-5	TGTTCCAGCAACCTCGGGACAGGGGGCGGGGAGACCCAGTACTTC	CSSNLGTGGGETQYF
TRBV28	NA	NA	TRBJ1-6	TGTGCCAGCAGTTTATATCGACAGGTTAATTCACCCCTCCACTTT	CASSLYRQVNSPLHF
TRBV9	TRBD1	NA	TRBJ1-4	TGTGCCAGCAGCGTTGCACAGGGGGTCGGTGAAAAACTGTTTTTT	CASSVAQGVGEKLFF
TRBV27	TRBD2	NA	TRBJ2-1	TGTGCCAGCACTTCCCAAGGGGAGGGGAATGAGCAGTTCTTC	CASTSQGEGNEQFF
TRBV7-8	TRBD2	NA	TRBJ2-1	TGTGCCAGCAGCTGGGGACTAGCGGGAGAAGCCTACAATGAGCAGTTCTTC	CASSWGLAGEAYNEQFF
TRBV7-9	TRBD2	NA	TRBJ2-3	TGTGCCAGTGAGCGGGAGGGCCGGACAGATACGCAGTATTTT	CASEREGRTDTQYF
TRBV4-1	TRBD2	NA	TRBJ2-1	TGCGCCAGCAGCCGGACTAGTCAGCGGGACTACAATGAGCAGTTCTTC	CASSRTSQRDYNEQFF
TRBV28	NA	few	TRBJ1-2	TGTGCCAGCAGTTTACCGAGCAGGGCCTATGGCTACACCTTC	CASSLPSRAYGYTF
TRBV19	TRBD2	NA	TRBJ2-2	TGTGCCAGTAGTCTCGGACTAGCGGGAGGCCTGAACACCGGGGAGCTGTTTTTT	CASSLGLAGGLNTGELFF
TRBV6-5	NA	NA	TRBJ2-7	TGTGCCAGCAGCTCAAGACAGACCTCTTTGCAGCAGTACTTC	CASSSRQTSLQQYF
TRBV10-2	TRBD2	NA	TRBJ2-7	TGCGCCAGCAGTGTTTACGTGGGGAGGGAAGAGCAGTACTTC	CASSVYVGREEQYF
TRBV6-6	NA	NA	TRBJ1-1	TGTGCCAGCAGTTACTCGGGACTCAACACTGAAGCTTTCTTT	CASSYSGLNTEAFF
TRBV29-1	TRBD2	NA	TRBJ2-3	TGCAGCGTTGAGGGGACTAGCGGTTCTGAGGGTACGCAGTATTTT	CSVEGTSGSEGTQYF
TRBV30	TRBD1	NA	TRBJ1-1	TGTGCCTGGAGGAATCACAGGGGGACCGCGAACACTGAAGCTTTCTTT	CAWRNHRGTANTEAFF
TRBV15	NA	NA	TRBJ2-3	TGTGCCACCAGCAGAGATCGGATAGGGGGTGCAGATACGCAGTATTTT	CATSRDRIGGADTQYF
TRBV7-8	NA	NA	TRBJ1-1	TGTGCCAGCAGCCACCCTCAGGGGAGCACTGAAGCTTTCTTT	CASSHPQGSTEAFF
TRBV7-2	NA	NA	TRBJ2-2	TGTGCCAGCAGCTTAGACCCCGCTGTCCCGGGCGGGGAGCTGTTTTTT	CASSLDPAVPGGELFF
TRBV7-3	NA	NA	TRBJ2-2	TGTGCCAGCAGCTTCCACAGACCGGCCCTGATCAACACCGGGGAGCTGTTTTTT	CASSFHRPALINTGELFF
TRBV6-1	TRBD1	NA	TRBJ1-1	TGTGCCAGCAGTCTTTCACAGGGGCTAAACACTGAAGCTTTCTTT	CASSLSQGLNTEAFF
TRBV15	TRBD2	NA	TRBJ2-7	TGTGCCACCAGCAGGGGGACTAGCGGGAGTTACGAGCAGTACTTC	CATSRGTSGSYEQYF
TRBV4-3	NA	NA	TRBJ2-3	TGCGCCAGCAGCCTTAGCTTCTCAGATACGCAGTATTTT	CASSLSFSDTQYF
TRBV11-2	TRBD1	NA	TRBJ2-7	TGTGCCAGCACCTACCCAGGGGGCAAGTACGAGCAGTACTTC	CASTYPGGKYEQYF
TRBV29-1	NA	NA	TRBJ2-7	TGCCCCCGCGAGGGTAGCGAGAGCTCCTACGAGCAGTACTTC	CPREGSESSYEQYF
TRBV18	TRBD1	NA	TRBJ1-1	TGTGCCAGCTCACCACCGGTCAGGAGACAGGGGGCTGAAGCTTTCTTT	CASSPPVRRQGAEAFF
TRBV7-2	TRBD2	few	TRBJ2-2	TGTGCCAGCAGGGCTACTAGCGGGACACTGAACACCGGGGAGCTGTTTTTT	CASRATSGTLNTGELFF
TRBV7-2	NA	NA	TRBJ2-5	TGTGCCAGCAGCTTAATGAGCGGACAAGAGACCCAGTACTTC	CASSLMSGQETQYF
TRBV30	TRBD1	NA	TRBJ2-1	TGTGCCTGGAGGCGACGGGACAGCTACAATGAGCAGTTCTTC	CAWRRRDSYNEQFF
TRBV9	TRBD2	NA	TRBJ2-3	TGTGCCAGCAGCCCCTTCAGACGGGAGGGAAGTGCAGTCGGGACAGATACGCAGTATTTT	CASSPFRREGSAVGTDTQYF
TRBV7-8	NA	NA	TRBJ1-5	TGTGCCAGCAGCTTAGTGTTCGATCAGCCCCAGCATTTT	CASSLVFDQPQHF
TRBV10-1	NA	NA	TRBJ2-7	TGCGCCAGCAGTGACCGCCACAGGGTACCTTCTTACCACAGGGCCTACGAGCAGTACTTC	CASSDRHRVPSYHRAYEQYF
TRBV9	TRBD1	NA	TRBJ1-6	TGTGCCAGCAGCCCGACGGGACAGGCCGATAATTCACCCCTCCACTTT	CASSPTGQADNSPLHF
TRBV6-5	NA	NA	TRBJ1-6	TGTGCCAGCAGAATAGGAGGGACTGCATATTCACCCCTCCACTTT	CASRIGGTAYSPLHF
TRBV4-1	TRBD2	NA	TRBJ2-7	TGCGCCAGCAGCCAAGTGTTAGCGGGGGACTACGAGCAGTACTTC	CASSQVLAGDYEQYF
TRBV29-1	NA	few	TRBJ1-2	TGCAGCGTTGAACGACACCTGCCTGGCTACACCTTC	CSVERHLPGYTF
TRBV6-6	NA	NA	TRBJ1-1	TGTGCCAGCAGTTTGGGGGAGGGGATGGAAGCTTTCTTT	CASSLGEGMEAFF
TRBV27	NA	NA	TRBJ1-1	TGTGCCAGCAGTTTAGATGGGGGAGGCACTGAAGCTTTCTTT	CASSLDGGGTEAFF
TRBV18	TRBD2	once	TRBJ2-7	TGTGCCAGCTCACCACCTAGCGGGAGATCGGAGTCCGAGCAGTACTTC	CASSPPSGRSESEQYF
TRBV25-1	TRBD2	once	TRBJ2-5	TGTGCCAGCAGTGATCCGCGACTAGCGGGAGTTGAGACCCAGTACTTC	CASSDPRLAGVETQYF
TRBV6-6	TRBD2	NA	TRBJ2-5	TGTGCCAGCAGTGCTTTCGCAGGGAGGGGTGAGACCCAGTACTTC	CASSAFAGRGETQYF